This T cell receptor (beta chain) derives from a study of T-cell reconstitution after alpha-beta-depleted transplantation in children. Overall study findings and caveats: At around two months after transplant, the alpha-beta T cells were reportedly derived from several hundred expanded clones that came from non-depleted graft cells.

During its preparation, the TCRbeta library received unique molecular identifiers. TCRdb reprocessed the PCR reads with MiXCR, giving one entry per CDR3 protein. The table includes about 29,000 distinct CDR3 sequences, 6.3% detected once. This clonotype was recorded at least ten times. Antigen specificity is unknown. This CDR3 has 15 amino acids. V gave up 2 bases and J gave up 2 bases; unmatched junction bases: 6. Germline CDR1 and CDR2: LNHNV and YYDKDF (reference sequence). This clonotype was sampled from a male patient between 10 and 17 years old who had a stem cell transplant for acute myeloid leukemia, so the T cells may come from the graft donor. The source was PBMCs, mostly from graft donor cells, collected 180 days after TCRalphabeta/CD19-depleted stem cell transplant. This sequence joins TRBV15 and TRBJ2-7; TRBD1 matches 7 bases. CDR3 amino acids: CATSRSPGGPYEQYF. In nucleotides, the CDR3 is TGTGCCACCAGCAGATCGCCAGGGGGTCCCTACGAGCAGTACTTC.